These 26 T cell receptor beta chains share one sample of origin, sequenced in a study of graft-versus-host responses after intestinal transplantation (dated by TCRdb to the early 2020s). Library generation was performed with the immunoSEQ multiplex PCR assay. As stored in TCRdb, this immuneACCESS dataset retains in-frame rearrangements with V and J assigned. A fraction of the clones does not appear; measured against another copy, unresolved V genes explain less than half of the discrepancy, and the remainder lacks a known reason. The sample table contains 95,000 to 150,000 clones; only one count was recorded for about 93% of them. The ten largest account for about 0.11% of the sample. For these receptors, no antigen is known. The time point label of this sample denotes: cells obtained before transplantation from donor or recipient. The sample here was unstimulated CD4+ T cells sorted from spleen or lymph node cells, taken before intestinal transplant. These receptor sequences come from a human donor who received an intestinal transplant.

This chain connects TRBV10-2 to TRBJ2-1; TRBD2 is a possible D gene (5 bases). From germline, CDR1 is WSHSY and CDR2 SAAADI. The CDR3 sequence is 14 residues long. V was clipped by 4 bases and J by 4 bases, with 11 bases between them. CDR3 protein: CASSGRVRYNEQFF. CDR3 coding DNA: TGCGCCAGCAGTGGGCGGGTTCGGTACAATGAGCAGTTCTTC.

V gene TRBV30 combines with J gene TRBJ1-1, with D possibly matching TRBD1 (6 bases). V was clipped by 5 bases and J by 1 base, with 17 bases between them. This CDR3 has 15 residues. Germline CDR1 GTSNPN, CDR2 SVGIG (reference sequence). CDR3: CAWGIAGEPNTEAFF. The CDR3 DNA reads TGTGCCTGGGGGATAGCAGGGGAACCGAACACTGAAGCTTTCTTT. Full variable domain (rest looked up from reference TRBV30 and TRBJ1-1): SQTIHQWPATLVQPVGSPLSLECTVEGTSNPNLYWYRQAAGRGLQLLFYSVGIGQISSEVPQNLSASRPQDRQFILSSKKLLLSDSGFYLCAWGIAGEPNTEAFFGQGTRLTVV.

The CDR3 loop is CASRDQKERTTDTQYF. CDR3 coding DNA: TGCGCCAGCCGGGACCAAAAAGAAAGAACCACAGATACGCAGTATTTT. The J gene is TRBJ2-3, the V gene TRBV10-2; D possibly matches TRBD1 or TRBD2 (5 bases each). The V and J ends lost 8 bases and 2 bases respectively, with 20 bases between them. This CDR3 has 16 residues. Germline values: CDR1 WSHSY, CDR2 SAAADI.

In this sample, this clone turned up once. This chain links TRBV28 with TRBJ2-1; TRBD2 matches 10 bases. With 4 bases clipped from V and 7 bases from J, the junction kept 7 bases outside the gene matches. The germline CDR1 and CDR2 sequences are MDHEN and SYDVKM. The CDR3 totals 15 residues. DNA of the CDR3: TGTGCCAGCAGTTCAGCGGGAGGGCCTTGGAATGAGCAGTTCTTC. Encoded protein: CASSSAGGPWNEQFF.

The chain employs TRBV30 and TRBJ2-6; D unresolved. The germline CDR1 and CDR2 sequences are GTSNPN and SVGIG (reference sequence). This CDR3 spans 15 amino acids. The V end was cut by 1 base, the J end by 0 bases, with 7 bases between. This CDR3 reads CAWSGGGSGANVLTF. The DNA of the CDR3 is TGTGCCTGGAGTGGGGGTGGCTCTGGGGCCAACGTCCTGACTTTC.

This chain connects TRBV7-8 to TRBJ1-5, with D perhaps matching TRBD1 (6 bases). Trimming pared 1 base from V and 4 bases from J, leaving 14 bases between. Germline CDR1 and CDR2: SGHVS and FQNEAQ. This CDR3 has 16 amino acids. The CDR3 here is CASSLGGAGDNQPQHF. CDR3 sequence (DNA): TGTGCCAGCAGCTTAGGGGGGGCAGGAGATAATCAGCCCCAGCATTTT.

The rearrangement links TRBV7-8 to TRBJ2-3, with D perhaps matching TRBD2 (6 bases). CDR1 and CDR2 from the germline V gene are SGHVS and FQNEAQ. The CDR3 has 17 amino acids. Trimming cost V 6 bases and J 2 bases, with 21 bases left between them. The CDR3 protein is CASSPRRVGTSTDTQYF. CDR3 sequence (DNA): TGTGCCAGCAGTCCCAGGCGGGTCGGGACTTCCACAGATACGCAGTATTTT. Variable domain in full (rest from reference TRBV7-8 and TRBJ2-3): GAGVSQSPRYKVAKRGQDVALRCDPISGHVSLFWYQQALGQGPEFLTYFQNEAQLDKSGLPSDRFFAERPEGSVSTLKIQRTQQEDSAVYLCASSPRRVGTSTDTQYFGPGTRLTVL.

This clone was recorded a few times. The CDR3 loop reads CASSSVLAASYNEQFF. The CDR3 DNA reads TGTGCCAGCAGTTCGGTACTAGCGGCCTCCTACAATGAGCAGTTCTTC. The chain has TRBV27 and TRBJ2-1, with 8 nucleotides matching TRBD2. J gave up 0 bases and V 4 bases, and 5 bases lay outside the gene matches. From germline, CDR1 is MNHEY and CDR2 SMNVEV (reference sequence). The CDR3 extends over 16 amino acids.

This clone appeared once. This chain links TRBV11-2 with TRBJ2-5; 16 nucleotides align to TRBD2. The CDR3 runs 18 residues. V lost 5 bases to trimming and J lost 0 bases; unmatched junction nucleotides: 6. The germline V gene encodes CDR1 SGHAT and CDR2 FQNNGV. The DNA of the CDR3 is TGTGCCAGCAGCCCGGGACTAGCGGGAGGGCCTAACCAAGAGACCCAGTACTTC. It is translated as CASSPGLAGGPNQETQYF.

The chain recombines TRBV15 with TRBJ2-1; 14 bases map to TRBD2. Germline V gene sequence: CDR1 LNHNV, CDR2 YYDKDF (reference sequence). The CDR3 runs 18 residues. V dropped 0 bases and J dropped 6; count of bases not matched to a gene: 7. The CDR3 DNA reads TGTGCCACCAGCAGAGATCGTCCCGGGACTAGCGGGAGCAATGAGCAGTTCTTC. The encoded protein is CATSRDRPGTSGSNEQFF.

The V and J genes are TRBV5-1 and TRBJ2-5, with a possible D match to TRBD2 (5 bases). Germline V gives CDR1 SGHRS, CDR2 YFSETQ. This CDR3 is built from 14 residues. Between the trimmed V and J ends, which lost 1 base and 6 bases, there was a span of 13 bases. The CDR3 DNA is TGCGCCAGCAGCTTGACTCACACCGGGAAGACCCAGTACTTC. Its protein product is CASSLTHTGKTQYF.

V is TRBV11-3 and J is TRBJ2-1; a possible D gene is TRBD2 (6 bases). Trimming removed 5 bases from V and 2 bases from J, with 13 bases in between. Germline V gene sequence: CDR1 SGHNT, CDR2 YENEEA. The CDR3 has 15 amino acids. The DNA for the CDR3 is TGTGCCAGCAGCCCCACAATAGCGGCCTACAATGAGCAGTTCTTC. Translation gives CASSPTIAAYNEQFF.

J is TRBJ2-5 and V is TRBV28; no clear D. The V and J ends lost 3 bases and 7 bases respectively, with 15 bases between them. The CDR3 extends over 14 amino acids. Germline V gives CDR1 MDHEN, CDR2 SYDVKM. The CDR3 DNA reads TGTGCCAGCAGTTTGGGTTTCCGGATAGGGACCCAGTACTTC. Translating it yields CASSLGFRIGTQYF.

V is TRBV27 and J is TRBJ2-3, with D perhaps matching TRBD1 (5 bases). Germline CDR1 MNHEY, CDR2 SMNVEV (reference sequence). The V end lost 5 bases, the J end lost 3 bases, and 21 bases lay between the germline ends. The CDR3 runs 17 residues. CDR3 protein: CASSPRVGRAVTDTQYF. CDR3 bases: TGTGCCAGCAGTCCCCGAGTAGGCAGGGCGGTGACAGATACGCAGTATTTT.

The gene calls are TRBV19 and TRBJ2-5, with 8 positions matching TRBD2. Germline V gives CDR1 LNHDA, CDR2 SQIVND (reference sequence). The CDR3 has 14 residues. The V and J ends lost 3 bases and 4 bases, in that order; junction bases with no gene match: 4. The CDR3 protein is CASSIREGLETQYF. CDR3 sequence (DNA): TGTGCCAGTAGTATTCGGGAGGGTTTAGAGACCCAGTACTTC.

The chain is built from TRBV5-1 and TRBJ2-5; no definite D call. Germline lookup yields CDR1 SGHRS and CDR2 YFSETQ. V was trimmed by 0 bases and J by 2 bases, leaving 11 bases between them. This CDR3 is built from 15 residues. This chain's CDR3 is CASSLVSGQQETQYF. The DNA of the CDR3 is TGCGCCAGCAGCTTGGTGTCCGGGCAGCAAGAGACCCAGTACTTC.

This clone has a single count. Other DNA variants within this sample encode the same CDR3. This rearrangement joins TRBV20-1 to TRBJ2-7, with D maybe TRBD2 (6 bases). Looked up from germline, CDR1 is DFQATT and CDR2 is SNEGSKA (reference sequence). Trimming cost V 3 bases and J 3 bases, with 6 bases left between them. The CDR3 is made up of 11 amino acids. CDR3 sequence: CSASGSYEQYF. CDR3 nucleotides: TGCAGTGCTAGCGGGAGCTACGAGCAGTACTTC.

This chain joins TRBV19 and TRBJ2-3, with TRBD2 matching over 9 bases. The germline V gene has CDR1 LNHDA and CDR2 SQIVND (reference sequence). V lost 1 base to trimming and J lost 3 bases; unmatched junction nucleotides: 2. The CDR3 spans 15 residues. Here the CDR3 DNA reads TGTGCCAGTAGTATAGGGGCGGGAGGGACAGATACGCAGTATTTT. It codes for CASSIGAGGTDTQYF.

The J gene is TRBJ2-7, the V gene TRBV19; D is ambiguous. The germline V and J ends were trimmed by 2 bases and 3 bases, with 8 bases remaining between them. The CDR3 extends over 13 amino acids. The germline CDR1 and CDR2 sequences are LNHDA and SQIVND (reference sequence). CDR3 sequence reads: CASSIPPHYEQYF. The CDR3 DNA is TGTGCCAGTAGTATACCCCCACACTACGAGCAGTACTTC.

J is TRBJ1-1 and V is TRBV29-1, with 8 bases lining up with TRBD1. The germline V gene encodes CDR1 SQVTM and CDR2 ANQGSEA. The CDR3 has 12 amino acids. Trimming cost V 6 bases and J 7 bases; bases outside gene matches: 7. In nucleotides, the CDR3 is TGCAGCGTGGGTGGACAGGGACGTGAAGCTTTCTTT. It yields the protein CSVGGQGREAFF.

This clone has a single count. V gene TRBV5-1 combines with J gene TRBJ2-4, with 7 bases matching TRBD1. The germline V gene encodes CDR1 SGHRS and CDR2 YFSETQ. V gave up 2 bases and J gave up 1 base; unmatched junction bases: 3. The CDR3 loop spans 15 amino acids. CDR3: CASSFIQGAKNIQYF. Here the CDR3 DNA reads TGCGCCAGCAGCTTCATACAGGGGGCCAAAAACATTCAGTACTTC.

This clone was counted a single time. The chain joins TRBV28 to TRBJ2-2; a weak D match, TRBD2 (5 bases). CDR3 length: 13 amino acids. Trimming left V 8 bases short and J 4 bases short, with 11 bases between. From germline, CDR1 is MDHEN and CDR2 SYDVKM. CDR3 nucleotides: TGTGCCAGCTTCCGGAGGTTCACCGGGGAGCTGTTTTTT. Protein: CASFRRFTGELFF.

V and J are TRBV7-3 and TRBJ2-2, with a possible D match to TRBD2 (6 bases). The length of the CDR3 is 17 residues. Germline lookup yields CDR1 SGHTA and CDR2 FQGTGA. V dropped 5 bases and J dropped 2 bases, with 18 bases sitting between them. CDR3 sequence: CASSPTIAEANTGELFF. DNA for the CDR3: TGTGCCAGCAGCCCCACCATAGCGGAGGCTAACACCGGGGAGCTGTTTTTT.

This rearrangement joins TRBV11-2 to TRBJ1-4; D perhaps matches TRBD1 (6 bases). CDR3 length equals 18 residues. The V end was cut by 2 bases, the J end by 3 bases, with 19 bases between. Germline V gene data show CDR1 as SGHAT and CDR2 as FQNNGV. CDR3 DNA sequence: TGTGCCAGCAGCTTAAGTCGGGACCCCTCAGGGGCTAATGAAAAACTGTTTTTT. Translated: CASSLSRDPSGANEKLFF.

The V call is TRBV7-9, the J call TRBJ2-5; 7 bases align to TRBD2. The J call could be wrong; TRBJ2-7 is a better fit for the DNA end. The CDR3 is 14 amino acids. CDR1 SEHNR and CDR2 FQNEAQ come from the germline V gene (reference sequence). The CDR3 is CASKTSGNSYEQYF. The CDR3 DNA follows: TGTGCCAGCAAGACGAGCGGGAACTCCTACGAGCAGTACTTC.

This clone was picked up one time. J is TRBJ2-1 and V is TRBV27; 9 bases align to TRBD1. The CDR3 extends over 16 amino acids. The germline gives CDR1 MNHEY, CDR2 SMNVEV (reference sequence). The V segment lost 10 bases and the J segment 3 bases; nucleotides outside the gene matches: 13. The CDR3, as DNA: TGTGCCAACCTCACGACAGGGGGGAAAAACTACAATGAGCAGTTCTTC. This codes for CANLTTGGKNYNEQFF.